This T cell receptor (beta chain) is drawn from a study of blood T cell repertoires in COVID-19. Study context: Samples came from the United States, Italy and Spain, spanning acute and convalescent COVID-19. T cells, B-cell-depleted T cells, or PBMCs supplied cDNA or gDNA.

In the source study's methods: Cell counts per sample came from amplifying reference gene primers. The protocol was immunoSEQ multiplex PCR, while the TCRdb copy is restricted to in-frame clones and leaves out a portion. That table supplies the V and J calls and clone size; D and trimming were determined from the DNA. This table has about 360,000 clones, about 86% appearing once. Specimen: peripheral blood. This TCR derives from a man aged 30 to 39 with active or convalescent COVID-19.

For the CDR3, the DNA is TGTGCCAGCAGGCCCCAGGGGGGACCCTATGGCTACACCTTC. Translated: CASRPQGGPYGYTF. The chain links TRBV2 to TRBJ1-2, with TRBD1 matching 7 bases. From germline, CDR1 is SNHLY and CDR2 FYNNEI. The ends lost 6 bases at V and 4 bases at J; junction bases unmatched: 8. CDR3 length: 14 amino acids.